This T cell receptor beta chain was documented in a study of radiotherapy plus CTLA-4 blockade in lung cancer. Study-level findings and limits: Peripheral blood showed expansion of tumor-derived TCR clones after radiotherapy and ipilimumab.

The germline V gene has CDR1 SNHLY and CDR2 FYNNEI. The length of the CDR3 is 12 residues. Trimming removed 6 bases from V and 5 bases from J; junction bases left unmatched: 0. Libraries were prepared by immunoSEQ multiplex PCR; TCRdb keeps only in-frame clonotypes and omits some of them. Here the sample spans just over 60,000 clones, 70% to 80% being singletons. This clone was detected only a few times. Its antigen is unknown. This TCR was recovered from a human donor with non-small cell lung cancer who had a complete response to radiotherapy plus ipilimumab. The specimen was peripheral blood, collected from a patient treated with radiotherapy plus ipilimumab. The rearrangement links TRBV2 to TRBJ2-2, with 7 bases identical to TRBD2. The DNA of the CDR3 is TGTGCCAGCAGGCGGGAGACCGGGGAGCTGTTTTTT. Translating gives CASRRETGELFF.